The 25 T cell receptor beta chains in this list originate from one sample, sequenced in a study of CD8+ T cells in alopecia areata. Sequencing used cDNA as its template, made by extracting RNA and reverse transcribing it. Profiling relied on immunoSEQ multiplex PCR, and the TCRdb table lists in-frame clones only, not all of them. The sample consists of around 70,000 clones, over 25% of them appearing once. Regarding treatment: oral pan-JAK inhibitor, 5-10 mg twice daily. Sequenced here: CD8+ T cells sorted from blood, sampled at week 4, from a patient treated with tofacitinib. These TCRs come from a human donor with alopecia areata.

The chain uses TRBV29-1 and TRBJ2-5; 8 nucleotides align to TRBD1. J was trimmed by 9 bases and V by 6 bases; bases with no gene match: 12. CDR1 and CDR2 (germline): SQVTM, ANQGSEA. This CDR3 contains 13 residues. CDR3: CSVPQGAASAQYF. CDR3 in DNA: TGCAGCGTCCCTCAGGGGGCCGCCTCGGCCCAGTACTTC.

The chain has TRBV6-6 and TRBJ2-2; 8 nucleotides line up with TRBD2. The CDR3 consists of 16 residues. Trimming took 6 bases from V and 1 from J; bases not matched to a gene: 7. CDR1 and CDR2 from the germline V gene are MNHNY and SVGAGI (reference sequence). Written as DNA, the CDR3 is TGTGCCAGCAGAATCTTTAGCGGGGTGAACACCGGGGAGCTGTTTTTT. Translating gives CASRIFSGVNTGELFF.

The rearrangement links TRBV7-3 to TRBJ2-1, with TRBD2 identical over 11 bases. Looked up from germline, CDR1 is SGHTA and CDR2 is FQGTGA. The CDR3 has 15 residues. J lost 8 bases, V lost 5 bases, and 8 bases had no gene match. The CDR3 sequence is CASSPTSGSYHEQFF. DNA for the CDR3: TGTGCCAGCAGCCCTACTAGCGGGAGTTATCATGAGCAGTTCTTC.

CDR3 loop: CSGVKGPNEQYF. Written as DNA, the CDR3 is TGCAGCGGAGTGAAGGGCCCTAACGAGCAGTACTTC. V is TRBV29-1 and J is TRBJ2-7, with D hard to call. From germline, CDR1 is SQVTM and CDR2 ANQGSEA. The CDR3 runs 12 residues. The ends were cut back, 7 bases at V and 5 bases at J, with 15 bases in the middle.

This clone was recorded a few times. The CDR3 DNA follows: TGTGCCAGCAGTGATCGACAGGAAACCGAGCAGTACTTC. Its protein is CASSDRQETEQYF. The chain links TRBV25-1 to TRBJ2-7; tentatively, D is TRBD1 (6 bases). Trimming removed 3 bases from V and 6 bases from J, with 12 bases in between. The germline V gene has CDR1 MGHDK and CDR2 SYGVNS. The CDR3 runs to 13 residues.

This chain connects TRBV19 to TRBJ1-5; TRBD1 aligns across 7 bases. Germline values: CDR1 LNHDA, CDR2 SQIVND (reference sequence). The V gene end was trimmed by 4 bases and the J gene end by 0 bases; junction bases not matched to a gene: 3. The CDR3 consists of 15 residues. The CDR3 bases are TGTGCCAGTAGTACTGGGACAGTTAGCAATCAGCCCCAGCATTTT. It codes for CASSTGTVSNQPQHF. Full variable domain (remainder filled in from reference TRBV19 and TRBJ1-5): DGGITQSPKYLFRKEGQNVTLSCEQNLNHDAMYWYRQDPGQGLRLIYYSQIVNDFQKGDIAEGYSVSREKKESFPLTVTSAQKNPTAFYLCASSTGTVSNQPQHFGDGTRLSIL.

The rearrangement joins TRBV19 to TRBJ2-7; TRBD2 agrees at 12 bases. Germline V gives CDR1 LNHDA, CDR2 SQIVND (reference sequence). Trimming at V came to 6 bases and at J to 7 bases, leaving 4 bases not matched to a gene. The CDR3 covers 13 residues. The CDR3 DNA follows: TGTGCCAGTAGCCTCGGACTAGCGGGGGAGCAGTACTTC. Its protein product is CASSLGLAGEQYF. Together with reference TRBV19 and TRBJ2-7, the CDR3 gives the full variable domain: DGGITQSPKYLFRKEGQNVTLSCEQNLNHDAMYWYRQDPGQGLRLIYYSQIVNDFQKGDIAEGYSVSREKKESFPLTVTSAQKNPTAFYLCASSLGLAGEQYFGPGTRLTVT.

This clone was detected ten times or more. The chain has TRBV28 and TRBJ1-1; D is uncertain. The V gene's germline CDR1 is MDHEN and CDR2 SYDVKM. The CDR3 has 13 residues. Between the trimmed V and J ends, which lost 3 bases and 1 base, there was a span of 6 bases. The CDR3 DNA reads as TGTGCCAGCAGTTTTACGGGGAACACTGAAGCTTTCTTT. Translated: CASSFTGNTEAFF.

V is TRBV29-1 and J is TRBJ2-3; 7 bases line up with TRBD2. CDR1 is SQVTM, CDR2 ANQGSEA, per germline. The CDR3 sequence is 13 residues long. The trim removed 5 bases at V and 5 bases at J, leaving 7 bases unmatched. The CDR3 sequence is CSVWGGGGDTQYF. The DNA of the CDR3 is TGCAGCGTTTGGGGGGGAGGAGGAGATACGCAGTATTTT.

The rearrangement links TRBV6-5 to TRBJ2-7; 8 bases are a match to TRBD1. Germline loops: CDR1 MNHEY, CDR2 SVGAGI. J lost 4 bases, V lost 7 bases, and 12 bases had no gene match. The CDR3 has 15 residues. Written as DNA, the CDR3 is TGTGCCAGCACCGACTCCGGGACAGGATTTTACGAGCAGTACTTC. Translation: CASTDSGTGFYEQYF.

This clone has more than one count but fewer than ten. CDR3 protein: CATSPGLAVTGELFF. The CDR3 DNA reads as TGTGCCACCAGCCCGGGACTAGCGGTCACCGGGGAGCTGTTTTTT. This chain joins TRBV15 and TRBJ2-2; 11 bases are shared with TRBD2. J was trimmed by 4 bases and V by 5 bases; bases with no gene match: 3. CDR1 and CDR2 (germline): LNHNV, YYDKDF (reference sequence). This CDR3 region has 15 residues.

As to this clone: Given a far larger clone just one base away, this is likely a sequencing read error. Other nucleotide sequences in the sample specify the same CDR3. This rearrangement joins TRBV5-1 to TRBJ1-1; TRBD1 agrees at 9 bases. The V gene's germline CDR1 is SGHRS and CDR2 YFSETQ. The CDR3 extends over 15 amino acids. After removal of 1 base from V and 2 bases from J, the junction contained 3 bases not matched to a gene. DNA of the CDR3: TGCGCCAGCAGCTTGATACAGGGGGCCAACACTGAAGCTTTCTTT. Translation gives CASSLIQGANTEAFF. Full variable domain (missing parts from reference TRBV5-1 and TRBJ1-1): KAGVTQTPRYLIKTRGQQVTLSCSPISGHRSVSWYQQTPGQGLQFLFEYFSETQRNKGNFPGRFSGRQFSNSRSEMNVSTLELGDSALYLCASSLIQGANTEAFFGQGTRLTVV.

V is TRBV25-1 and J is TRBJ2-3; no clear D gene. There are 12 residues in the CDR3. The germline CDR1 and CDR2 sequences are MGHDK and SYGVNS. Trimming took 4 bases from V and 6 from J, leaving 8 bases between them. The CDR3 loop is CASSATADTQYF. CDR3 DNA sequence: TGTGCCAGCAGTGCGACCGCGGATACGCAGTATTTT.

The gene calls are TRBV30 and TRBJ2-7; 8 bases line up with TRBD1. With 3 bases clipped from V and 5 bases from J, the junction kept 9 bases outside the gene matches. The CDR3 is 14 residues long. Germline CDR1 and CDR2: GTSNPN and SVGIG (reference sequence). CDR3 residues: CAWSQGRGQDEQYF. The CDR3 region has the DNA TGTGCCTGGAGCCAGGGCAGGGGGCAAGACGAGCAGTACTTC. Full variable domain (rest looked up from reference TRBV30 and TRBJ2-7): SQTIHQWPATLVQPVGSPLSLECTVEGTSNPNLYWYRQAAGRGLQLLFYSVGIGQISSEVPQNLSASRPQDRQFILSSKKLLLSDSGFYLCAWSQGRGQDEQYFGPGTRLTVT.

This clone has more than one count but fewer than ten. This chain joins TRBV29-1 and TRBJ2-5; a weak D match, TRBD2 (5 bases). The end of the DNA aligns better with TRBJ2-7, so the J call may be wrong. In germline, CDR1 is SQVTM, CDR2 ANQGSEA. The CDR3 contains 13 residues. Here the CDR3 DNA reads TGCAGCGTCCTGGACGGGAATTCCTACGAGCAGTACTTC. This encodes CSVLDGNSYEQYF.

The chain carries TRBV19 and TRBJ1-1; tentative D call: TRBD1 (6 bases). Per germline, CDR1 LNHDA and CDR2 SQIVND (reference sequence). There are 12 residues in the CDR3. The germline V and J ends were trimmed by 7 bases and 8 bases, with 14 bases remaining between them. As DNA, the CDR3 is TGTGCCAGTATTTGGGGGGGCTCCGAAGCTTTCTTT. It is translated as CASIWGGSEAFF.

This clone showed up just a few times. An end of the junction does not agree with germline; a read error may underlie this. The chain joins TRBV6-1 to TRBJ1-3; D is undetermined. Germline V gene sequence: CDR1 MNHNS, CDR2 SASEGT. The CDR3 totals 16 residues. The DNA for the CDR3 is TGTGCCATCAGTGATGAGATACGCGGGTCCGGAAACACCATATATTTT. It translates to CAISDEIRGSGNTIYF.

This clone was seen only a few times. The rearrangement uses TRBV29-1 and TRBJ2-7, with TRBD2 identical over 7 bases. The germline gives CDR1 SQVTM, CDR2 ANQGSEA. The CDR3 consists of 14 residues. Trimming took 1 base from V and 2 from J; bases not matched to a gene: 5. Here the CDR3 DNA reads TGCAGCGTTGAAGGTCGCGGGGGACCCTACGAGCAGTACTTC. Encoded protein: CSVEGRGGPYEQYF.

This clone came up a few times. This chain uses TRBV29-1 with TRBJ2-2; D perhaps matches TRBD2 (5 bases). CDR1 is SQVTM and CDR2 is ANQGSEA in the germline V gene. V was cut by 5 bases and J by 2 bases, with 6 bases left in between. The length of the CDR3 is 12 residues. The CDR3 DNA reads TGCAGCGTTCGGGGAAACACCGGGGAGCTGTTTTTT. Translation: CSVRGNTGELFF.

This sequence joins TRBV27 and TRBJ2-5, with TRBD2 matching 10 bases. J lost 8 bases, V lost 5 bases, and 11 bases had no gene match. The CDR3 is made up of 15 amino acids. Germline-derived CDR1 and CDR2 are MNHEY and SMNVEV (reference sequence). CDR3 residues: CASSTQTSGQGTQYF. DNA of the CDR3: TGTGCCAGCAGTACGCAGACTAGCGGGCAGGGTACCCAGTACTTC.

The rearrangement links TRBV27 to TRBJ2-5; 7 nucleotides align to TRBD1. V was pared by 8 bases and J by 5 bases, with 11 bases of the junction left unmatched. CDR1 and CDR2 (germline): MNHEY, SMNVEV (reference sequence). This CDR3 is built from 14 residues. This CDR3 reads CASRGQDAWETQYF. The CDR3 DNA is TGTGCCAGCCGCGGACAGGACGCCTGGGAGACCCAGTACTTC.

This clone was counted once. The chain employs TRBV29-1 and TRBJ2-1; 8 bases are shared with TRBD2. Per germline, CDR1 SQVTM and CDR2 ANQGSEA. The CDR3 is 13 amino acids. Unmatched junction bases numbered 8, after V lost 4 bases and J lost 9 bases. CDR3 residues: CSVVTSGLGEQFF. CDR3 in DNA: TGCAGCGTTGTCACTAGCGGTCTGGGTGAGCAGTTCTTC.

The gene calls are TRBV4-1 and TRBJ2-3; 10 bases fit TRBD2. CDR3 length equals 16 residues. In germline, CDR1 is MGHRA, CDR2 YSYEKL. With V trimmed by 1 base and J by 4 bases, 5 bases remained unmatched. The CDR3 bases are TGCGCCAGCAGCCAAGGAGCGGGAGGGCGGGCAGATACGCAGTATTTT. This translates into CASSQGAGGRADTQYF.

This clone was recorded a few times. The CDR3 does not end in the conserved phenylalanine or tryptophan, so this is likely a read error. The V call is TRBV29-1, the J call TRBJ1-1, with a tentative D call TRBD1 (5 bases). The V gene lost 0 bases and the J gene lost 6 bases, with 14 bases spanning the gap. Germline assignment: CDR1 SQVTM and CDR2 ANQGSEA. The CDR3 length is 14 residues. CDR3: CSVEDRGVAPEAFL. The CDR3 DNA reads TGCAGCGTTGAAGATCGGGGGGTAGCCCCTGAAGCTTTCCTT.

The V call is TRBV9, the J call TRBJ2-7; D is possibly TRBD1 or TRBD2 (5 bases each). Trimming removed 7 bases from V and 3 bases from J, with 11 bases in between. The V gene's germline CDR1 is SGDLS and CDR2 YYNGEE. This CDR3 spans 12 amino acids. CDR3 sequence: CASGRGSYEQYF. CDR3 coding DNA: TGTGCCAGCGGACGGGGCAGCTACGAGCAGTACTTC.